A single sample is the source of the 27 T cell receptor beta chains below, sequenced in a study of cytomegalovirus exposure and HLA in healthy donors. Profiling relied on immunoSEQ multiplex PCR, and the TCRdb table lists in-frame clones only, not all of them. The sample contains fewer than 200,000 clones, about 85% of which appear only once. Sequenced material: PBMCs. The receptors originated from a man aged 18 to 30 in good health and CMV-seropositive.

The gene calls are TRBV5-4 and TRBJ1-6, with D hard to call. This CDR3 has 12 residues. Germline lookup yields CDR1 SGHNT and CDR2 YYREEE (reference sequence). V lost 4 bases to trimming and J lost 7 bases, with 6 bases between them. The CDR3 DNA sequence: TGTGCCAGCAGCAGTGAGAATTCACCCCTCCACTTT. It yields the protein CASSSENSPLHF.

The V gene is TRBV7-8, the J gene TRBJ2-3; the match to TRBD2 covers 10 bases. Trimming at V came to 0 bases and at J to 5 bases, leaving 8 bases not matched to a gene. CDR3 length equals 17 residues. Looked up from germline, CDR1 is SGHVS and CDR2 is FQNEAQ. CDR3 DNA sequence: TGTGCCAGCAGCTTAGCGTTAAGCGGGGGGGCCTTAGATACGCAGTATTTT. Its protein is CASSLALSGGALDTQYF.

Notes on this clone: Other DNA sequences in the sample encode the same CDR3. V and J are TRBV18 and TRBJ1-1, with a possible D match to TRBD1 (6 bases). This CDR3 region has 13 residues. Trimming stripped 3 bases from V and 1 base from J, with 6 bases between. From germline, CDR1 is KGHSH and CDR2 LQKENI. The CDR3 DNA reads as TGTGCCAGCTCACCGACAGGGAACACTGAAGCTTTCTTT. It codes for CASSPTGNTEAFF.

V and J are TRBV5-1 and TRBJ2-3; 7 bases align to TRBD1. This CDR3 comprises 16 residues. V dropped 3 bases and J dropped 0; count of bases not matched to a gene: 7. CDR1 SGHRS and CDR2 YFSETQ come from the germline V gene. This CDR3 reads CASSSTGTDSTDTQYF. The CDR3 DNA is TGCGCCAGCAGCTCAACCGGGACAGACAGCACAGATACGCAGTATTTT.

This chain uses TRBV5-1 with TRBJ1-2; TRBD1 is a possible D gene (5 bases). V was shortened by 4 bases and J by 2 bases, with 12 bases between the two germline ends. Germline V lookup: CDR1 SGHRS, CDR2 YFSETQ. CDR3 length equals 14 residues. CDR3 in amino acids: CASSVGTGNYGYTF. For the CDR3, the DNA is TGCGCCAGCAGCGTGGGGACGGGAAACTATGGCTACACCTTC. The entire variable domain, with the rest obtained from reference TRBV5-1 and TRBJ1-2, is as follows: KAGVTQTPRYLIKTRGQQVTLSCSPISGHRSVSWYQQTPGQGLQFLFEYFSETQRNKGNFPGRFSGRQFSNSRSEMNVSTLELGDSALYLCASSVGTGNYGYTFGSGTRLTVV.

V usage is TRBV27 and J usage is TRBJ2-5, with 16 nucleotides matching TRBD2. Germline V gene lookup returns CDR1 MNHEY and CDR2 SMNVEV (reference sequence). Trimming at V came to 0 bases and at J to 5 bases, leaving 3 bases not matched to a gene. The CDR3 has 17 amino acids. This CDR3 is CASSLSGTSGRVETQYF. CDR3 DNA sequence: TGTGCCAGCAGTTTATCGGGGACTAGCGGGAGGGTGGAGACCCAGTACTTC.

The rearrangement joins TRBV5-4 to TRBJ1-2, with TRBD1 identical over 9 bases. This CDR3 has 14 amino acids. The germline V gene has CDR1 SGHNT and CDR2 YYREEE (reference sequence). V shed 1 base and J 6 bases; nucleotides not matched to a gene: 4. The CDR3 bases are TGTGCCAGCAGCTTGCCCCGGGACAGGGATGGCTACACCTTC. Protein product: CASSLPRDRDGYTF.

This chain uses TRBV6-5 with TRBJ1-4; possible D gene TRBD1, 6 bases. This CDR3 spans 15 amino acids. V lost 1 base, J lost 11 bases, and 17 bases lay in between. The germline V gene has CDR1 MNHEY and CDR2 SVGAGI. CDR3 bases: TGTGCCAGCAGTTACTTTAGTGGGGGCGCGGAGAAACTGTTTTTT. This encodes CASSYFSGGAEKLFF.

Written as DNA, the CDR3 is TGTGCCAGCAGCGATCCGGGACAGACTAATGAAAAACTGTTTTTT. Translated: CASSDPGQTNEKLFF. This chain links TRBV28 with TRBJ1-4, with 7 bases fitting TRBD1. The germline V gene encodes CDR1 MDHEN and CDR2 SYDVKM. The V segment lost 6 bases and the J segment 2 bases; nucleotides outside the gene matches: 6. This CDR3 region has 15 residues.

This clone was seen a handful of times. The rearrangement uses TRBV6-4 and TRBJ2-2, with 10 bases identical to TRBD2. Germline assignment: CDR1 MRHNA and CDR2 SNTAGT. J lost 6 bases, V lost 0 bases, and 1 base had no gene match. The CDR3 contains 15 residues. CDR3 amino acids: CASSDSSGGAGELFF. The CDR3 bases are TGTGCCAGCAGTGACTCGAGCGGGGGGGCCGGGGAGCTGTTTTTT.

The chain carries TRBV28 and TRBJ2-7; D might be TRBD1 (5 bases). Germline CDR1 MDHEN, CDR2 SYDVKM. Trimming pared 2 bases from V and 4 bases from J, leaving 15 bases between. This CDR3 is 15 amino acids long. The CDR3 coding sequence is TGTGCCAGCAGTTTACCAACAGGAACTTCTTACGAGCAGTACTTC. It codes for CASSLPTGTSYEQYF.

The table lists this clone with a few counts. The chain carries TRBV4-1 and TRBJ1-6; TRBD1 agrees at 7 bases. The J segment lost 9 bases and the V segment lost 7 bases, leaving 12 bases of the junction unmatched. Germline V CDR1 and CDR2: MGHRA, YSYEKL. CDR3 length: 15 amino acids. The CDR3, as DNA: TGCGCCAGCAAAGAGAGTCGACAGGGCGGTTCACCCCTCCACTTT. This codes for CASKESRQGGSPLHF.

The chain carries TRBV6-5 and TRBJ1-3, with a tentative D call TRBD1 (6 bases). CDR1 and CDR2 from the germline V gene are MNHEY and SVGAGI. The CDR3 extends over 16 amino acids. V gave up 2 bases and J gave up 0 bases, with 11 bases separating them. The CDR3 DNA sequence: TGTGCCAGCAGTTACAACAGGGATTACTCTGGAAACACCATATATTTT. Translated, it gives CASSYNRDYSGNTIYF.

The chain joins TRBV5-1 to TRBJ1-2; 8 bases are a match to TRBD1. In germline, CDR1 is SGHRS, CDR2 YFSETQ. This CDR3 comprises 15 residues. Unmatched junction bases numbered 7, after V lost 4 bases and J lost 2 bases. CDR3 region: CASSNWTGPNYGYTF. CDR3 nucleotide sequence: TGCGCCAGCAGCAACTGGACAGGGCCGAACTATGGCTACACCTTC.

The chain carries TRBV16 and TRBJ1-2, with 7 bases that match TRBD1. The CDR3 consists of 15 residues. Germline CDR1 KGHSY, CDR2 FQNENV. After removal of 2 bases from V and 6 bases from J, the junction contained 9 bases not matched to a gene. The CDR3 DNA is TGTGCCAGCAGCCAACGTCGCGAAGGGGGCGATGGCTACACCTTC. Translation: CASSQRREGGDGYTF.

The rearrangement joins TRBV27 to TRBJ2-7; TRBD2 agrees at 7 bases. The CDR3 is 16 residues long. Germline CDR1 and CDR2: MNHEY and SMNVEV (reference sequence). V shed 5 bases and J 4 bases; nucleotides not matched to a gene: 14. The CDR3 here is CASSPPASGVRYEQYF. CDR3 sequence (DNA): TGTGCCAGCAGTCCACCCGCTAGCGGAGTCCGGTACGAGCAGTACTTC.

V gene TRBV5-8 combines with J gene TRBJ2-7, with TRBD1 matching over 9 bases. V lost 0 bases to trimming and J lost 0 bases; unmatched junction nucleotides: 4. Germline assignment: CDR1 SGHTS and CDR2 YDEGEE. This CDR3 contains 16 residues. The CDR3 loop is CASSLVGQGASYEQYF. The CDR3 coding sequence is TGTGCCAGCAGCTTGGTGGGACAGGGTGCCTCCTACGAGCAGTACTTC.

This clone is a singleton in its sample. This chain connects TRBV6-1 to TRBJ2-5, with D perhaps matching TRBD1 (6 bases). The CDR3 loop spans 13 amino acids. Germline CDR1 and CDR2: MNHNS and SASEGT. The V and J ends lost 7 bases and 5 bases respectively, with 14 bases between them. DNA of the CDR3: TGTGCCAGCATGTTGACAGGTTCCGAGACCCAGTACTTC. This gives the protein CASMLTGSETQYF.

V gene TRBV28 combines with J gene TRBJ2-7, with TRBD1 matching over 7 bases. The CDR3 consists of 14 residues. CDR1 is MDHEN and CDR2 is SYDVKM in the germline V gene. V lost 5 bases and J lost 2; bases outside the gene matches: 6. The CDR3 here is CASSPWTGTYEQYF. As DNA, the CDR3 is TGTGCCAGCAGTCCATGGACAGGAACCTACGAGCAGTACTTC.

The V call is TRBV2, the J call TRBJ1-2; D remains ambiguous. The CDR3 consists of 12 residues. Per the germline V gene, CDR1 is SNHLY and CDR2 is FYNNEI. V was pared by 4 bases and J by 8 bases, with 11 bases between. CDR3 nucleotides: TGTGCCAGCAGTGGGGTAGACTTGGGCTACACCTTC. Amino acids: CASSGVDLGYTF.

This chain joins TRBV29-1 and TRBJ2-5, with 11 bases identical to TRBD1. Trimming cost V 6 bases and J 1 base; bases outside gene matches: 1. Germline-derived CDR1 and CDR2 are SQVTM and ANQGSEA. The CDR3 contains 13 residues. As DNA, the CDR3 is TGCAGCGTAGGGACAGGGGGCCAAGAGACCCAGTACTTC. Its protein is CSVGTGGQETQYF.

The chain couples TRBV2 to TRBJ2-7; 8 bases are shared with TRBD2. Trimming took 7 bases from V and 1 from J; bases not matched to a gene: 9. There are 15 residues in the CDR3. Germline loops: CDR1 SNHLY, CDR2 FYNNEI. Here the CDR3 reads CASKRGGRKSYEQYF. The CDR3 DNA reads TGTGCCAGCAAGAGGGGCGGGAGGAAGTCCTACGAGCAGTACTTC.

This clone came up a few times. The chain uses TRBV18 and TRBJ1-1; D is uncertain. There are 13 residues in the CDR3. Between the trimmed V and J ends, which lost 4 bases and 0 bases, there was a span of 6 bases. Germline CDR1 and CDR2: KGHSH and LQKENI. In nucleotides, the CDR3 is TGTGCCAGCTCACAGGACTTGAACACTGAAGCTTTCTTT. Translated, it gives CASSQDLNTEAFF.

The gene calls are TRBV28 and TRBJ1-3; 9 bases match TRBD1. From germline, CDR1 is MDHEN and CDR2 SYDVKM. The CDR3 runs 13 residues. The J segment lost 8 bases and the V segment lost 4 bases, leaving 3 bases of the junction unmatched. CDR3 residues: CASSSGQGDTIYF. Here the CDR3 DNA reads TGTGCCAGCAGTTCGGGACAGGGTGACACCATATATTTT.

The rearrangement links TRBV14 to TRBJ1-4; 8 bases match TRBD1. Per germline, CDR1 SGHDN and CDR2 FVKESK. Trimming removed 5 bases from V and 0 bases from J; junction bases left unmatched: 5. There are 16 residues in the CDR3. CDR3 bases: TGTGCCAGCAGCAGGACAGGGAGTGCAACTAATGAAAAACTGTTTTTT. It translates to CASSRTGSATNEKLFF.

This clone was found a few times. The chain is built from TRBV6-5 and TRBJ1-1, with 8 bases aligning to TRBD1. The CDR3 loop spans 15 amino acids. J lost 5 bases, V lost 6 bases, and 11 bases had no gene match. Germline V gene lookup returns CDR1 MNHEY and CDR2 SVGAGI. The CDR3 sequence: CASRYTTGGGTEAFF. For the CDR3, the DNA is TGTGCCAGCAGATACACTACAGGGGGAGGTACTGAAGCTTTCTTT.

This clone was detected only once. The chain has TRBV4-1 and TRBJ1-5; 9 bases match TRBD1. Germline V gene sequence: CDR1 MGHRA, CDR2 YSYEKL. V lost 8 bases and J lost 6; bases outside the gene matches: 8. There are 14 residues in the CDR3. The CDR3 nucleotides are TGCGCCAGCTCCACAGGGGGCGCGGGTCAGCCCCAGCATTTT. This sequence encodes CASSTGGAGQPQHF.